The T cell receptor beta chain under discussion was sequenced for a study of cytomegalovirus exposure and HLA in healthy donors. The PCR ran on 60 Vbeta and 13 Jbeta primers. Assay used: immunoSEQ multiplex PCR; TCRdb lists only in-frame clones, some missing. The data contain over 200,000 clones, roughly 89% of them seen just once; the ten biggest clones take up less than 1.2%. V was clipped by 3 bases and J by 13 bases, with 16 bases between them. The CDR3 is 13 residues long. Germline loops: CDR1 SGHTS, CDR2 YDEGEE. Sequencing was carried out using PBMCs. This chain joins TRBV5-8 and TRBJ2-2; D perhaps matches TRBD2 (5 bases). This TCR came from a woman between 18 and 29 years old in good health and CMV-seronegative. CDR3 in amino acids: CASSSGLSRGLFF. The CDR3 DNA reads as TGTGCCAGCAGCTCCGGACTCTCTCGAGGGCTGTTTTTT.